Reported below is one T cell receptor beta chain. The specificity of this receptor is unknown. Qualities for individual bases were not recorded, and no much larger clone is one base off. The library was generated by the immunoSEQ multiplex PCR assay. For the multiplex PCR, a mixture combining 60 forward primers for TCR Vbeta segments and 13 reverse primers for TCR Jbeta segments was used. The CDR3 region of rearranged TCR beta genes was amplified from genomic DNA by a multiplex PCR assay. On the Illumina HiSeq System, the amplified TCR beta libraries were sequenced as 87-base-pair reads. On the study's bioinformatics: In a later analysis, tens of millions of unique TCR beta chains were counted across the 500 to 850 repertoires, and about 9.9 million of these chains were shared by at least two donors. To remove PCR and sequencing errors, raw reads were error-corrected and collapsed into unique sequences using a nearest-neighbor algorithm that merged closely related sequences. To assign V, D and J gene segments, CDR3 sequences were aligned to IMGT reference sequences. For a sequence to be retained, at least a six-nucleotide match to both a V gene segment and a J gene segment was required. Rearrangements were called productive when the CDR3 lacked stop codons and stayed in frame with V and J; all others were non-productive. Following IMGT convention, CDR3 was defined as the stretch from the second conserved V-encoded cysteine to the conserved J-encoded phenylalanine. The earlier analysis of 500 to 750 of the donors excluded any sequence lacking an unambiguous match to a single V gene segment. In an earlier analysis of 587 of the donors, a V segment was called functional when productive rearrangements were above 56.7%, and segregating when the standard deviation between donors exceeded 5%. A statistical classification framework was built to diagnose cytomegalovirus status from the catalog of TCR beta chain sequences. In a later analysis, TCR nucleotide sequences were compared against IMGT/GENE-DB human TR gene sequences so that V and J genes could be assigned. Using the TCRdist pipeline, a later analysis assigned CDR3 sequences along with most-parsimonious VDJ recombination scenarios. A later analysis defined each TCR beta chain by its CDR3 amino acid sequence plus V-gene family, and excluded reads lacking a unique V-gene family. As a way to deal with suspected cross-contamination and a sequencing artifact, a later analysis dropped 500 to 700 nucleotide sequences that were highly shared and had low generation probability. A later analysis calculated a clonal expansion index for each public chain from normalized within-repertoire ranks of inferred template counts. A later analysis computed generation probabilities with a VDJ recombination model fitted to out-of-frame rearrangements, and checked the results against IGoR. In a later analysis, TCR-TCR, TCR-HLA and TCR-CMV co-occurrence was scored with hypergeometric tests, and a repertoire-size bias correction was applied to TCR pairs. A later analysis estimated false discovery rates by permuting HLA or CMV assignments 20 times. In a later analysis, co-occurring TCRs were grouped using DBSCAN, with TCRdist sequence similarity added in when clustering inside HLA-allele-positive subsets. Repertoires with fewer than 30,000 or more than 120,000 public chains, plus five repertoires with anomalous nucleotide sharing, were excluded from co-occurrence clustering. This immuneACCESS table, as held by TCRdb, lists in-frame sequences with V and J called but not all clones. Of the missing ones, under half trace to an unresolved V gene in checked studies; the others have no known cause. The V and J calls and clone size are taken from that table; D and trimming were inferred from the DNA. This sample lists roughly 190,000 clones; around 78% were detected once. The ten top clones hold around an eighth of the sample.

This entry is derived from a study of cytomegalovirus exposure and HLA in healthy donors (dated by TCRdb to 2015 to 2018). The study in broad terms: An earlier analysis of 550 to 700 of the donors reported approximately 300 Gb of sequence data and some 100 million unique TCR beta sequences from 150 million to 200 million T cells. In an earlier analysis of 500 to 650 of the donors, high-throughput TCR beta sequencing was used to judge whether each TCR beta V gene segment behaved as functional or pseudogenic. In addition to the first cohort of around 670 subjects, a separate validation cohort of about 120 different subjects was used. Among the 398 genotyped donors, 81% belonged to the genetic ancestry cluster associated with self-reported Caucasian donors. A later genetic analysis used genome-wide SNP genotypes for about 60% of the roughly 670 donors, treating that subset as a discovery cohort. The study aimed to test whether signatures of past pathogen exposure could be identified by cataloging public T cell receptors. To study patterns of TCR occurrence, a later analysis re-analyzed previously published TCR beta repertoires from around 660 donors and added high-resolution HLA genotyping. Donor age, sex, ethnicity and CMV serostatus were collected together with the repertoire data. The T cell repertoires of 670 or so subjects were profiled by immunosequencing and related to cytomegalovirus serostatus. Across 398 genotyped donors of the cohort, an average of approximately 240,000 unique TCR beta nucleotide sequences per donor were sequenced, and 15% to 20% of those sequences were non-productive. All discovery cohort repertoires had been generated on a single sequencing platform. The later analysis used no new phenotypic data to find candidate immune exposures, relying instead on TCR beta sequences and their occurrence across donors. Several DR-DQ haplotypes were treated as single units for association and clustering because of strong linkage in the cohort. To predict cytomegalovirus infection status, the study brought together high-throughput TCR immunosequencing, statistical association of individual TCRs with disease status, and machine learning. An early release that covered approximately 600 HLA-typed donors contained approximately 300 gigabases of sequencing data and 85 million to 100 million unique TCR sequences. HLA typing covered class I and class II loci at four-digit resolution. Typing coverage differed by locus: A, B, C, DRB1 and DQB1 were typed in roughly 629-640 donors, DQA1 in 522, DPA1 in some 610, and DPB1 in 450 to 480.

The cohort consisted of hundreds of healthy bone marrow donors. All cohort members were sampled while nominally healthy, although unrecorded immune exposures were likely present. The donor was CMV seropositive and belonged to the group of 250 to 350 seropositive cohort members. Each donor provided a peripheral blood sample, and peripheral blood mononuclear cells were used for TCR beta sequencing. Genomic DNA extraction from the blood cell samples was performed with the Qiagen DNeasy Blood Extraction Kit. Results and caveats for the whole study, not just this receptor: In a later analysis, HLA-associated TCR beta chains showed more clonal expansion and lower generation probabilities than non-associated chains that were equally common. A later analysis found that most CMV-associated TCR beta chains appeared HLA-restricted, with HLA associations seemingly driven largely by CMV exposure. In a later analysis, TCR association rates were found to vary across HLA loci, with the most associated TCRs seen for DRB1 alleles and the fewest for HLA-C alleles. In an earlier analysis of 587 of the donors, most TCR beta V segments were observed in productive rearrangements about 90% or about 30% of the time, broadly matching IMGT annotations. In vitro tests confirmed that three of the cytomegalovirus-associated TCR beta chains recognize cytomegalovirus antigens. A later analysis associated about 17,000 TCR beta sequences with specific HLA alleles at a false discovery rate of 0.05. A total of 150 to 200 TCR beta chains were listed by the study as associated with cytomegalovirus. Only TCR beta chains were sequenced in this cohort, and the absence of alpha or paired-chain data limited detectable features. In a later analysis, several top co-occurrence clusters were reported to appear linked to parvovirus B19, influenza, CMV and Epstein-Barr virus. While some public TCRs were present in many individuals, most TCR sequences turned up only very rarely across donors. For the cohort, immune exposure information was limited to CMV serostatus. A further reported finding was that TCR beta sequences accurately predicted the HLA-A and HLA-B alleles for most subjects in the first cohort. A later genetic analysis associated a missense DCLRE1C variant with V-gene and J-gene trimming of TCR beta chains, and an independent cohort replicated the association. The 87-base-pair reads could not distinguish some IMGT-functional V segments, including TRBV6-2 and TRBV6-3, so those segments were excluded. Sequencing depth was assumed to be roughly uniform across donors in the presence/absence analyses, though that assumption may not hold. Assigning TCR associations to individual alleles was difficult when HLA alleles, especially DR and DQ, strongly co-occurred. Because some donors lacked HLA typing at each locus, the association tests relied only on the typed subset. Compared with the approximately 600-donor mean, donors in an Asian-associated ancestry cluster had fewer N-insertions in productive TCRs, according to a later genetic analysis. The classifier was reported to diagnose cytomegalovirus status with high specificity and sensitivity in both the original and validation cohorts. The authors suggested that the approach could potentially be extended to other disease states and immunological phenotypes. A cluster of highly shared sequence variants was judged likely to be a technical artifact of the sequencing pipeline. Linkage disequilibrium might explain the correlated functional status among segregating V segments, but an unknown experimental factor could not be ruled out. Some 16 rarely observed V segments, including chromosome 9 orphons, were excluded from the earlier analysis of approximately 500 of the donors because counts were too low.

The CDR3, cysteine through phenylalanine, is 15 amino acids long. The DNA shown is the 45-base CDR3, in frame from base 1. V and J are trimmed by 6 bases and 0 bases, and the gene matches miss 7 bases of the junction. Based on the germline V gene, the CDR1 and CDR2 sequences are MNHEY and SVGAGI. Recombination joined TRBV6-5 with TRBJ1-1, with 7 central nucleotides matching TRBD1. The source of this sequence is a woman in her 30s in good health and CMV-seropositive. The source material was PBMCs. The sequenced DNA: TGTGCCAGCAGCCAACGGACAGGAGTGAACACTGAAGCTTTCTTT. Translated, it gives CASSQRTGVNTEAFF.